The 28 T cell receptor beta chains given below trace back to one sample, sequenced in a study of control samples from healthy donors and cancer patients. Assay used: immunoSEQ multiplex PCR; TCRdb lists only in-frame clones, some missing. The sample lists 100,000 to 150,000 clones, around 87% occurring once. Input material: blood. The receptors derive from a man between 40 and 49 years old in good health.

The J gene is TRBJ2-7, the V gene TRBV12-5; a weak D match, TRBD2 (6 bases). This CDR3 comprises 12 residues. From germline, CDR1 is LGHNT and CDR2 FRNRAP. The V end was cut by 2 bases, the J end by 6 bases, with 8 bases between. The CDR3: CASGLPGSEQYF. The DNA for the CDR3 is TGTGCTAGTGGTTTGCCCGGGAGCGAGCAGTACTTC.

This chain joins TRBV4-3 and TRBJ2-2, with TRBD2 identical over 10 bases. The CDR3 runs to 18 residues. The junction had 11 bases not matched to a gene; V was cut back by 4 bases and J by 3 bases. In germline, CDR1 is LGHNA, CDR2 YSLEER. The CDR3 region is CASSRSSGGARDTGELFF. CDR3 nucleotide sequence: TGCGCCAGCAGCCGATCCAGCGGGGGGGCCAGGGACACCGGGGAGCTGTTTTTT.

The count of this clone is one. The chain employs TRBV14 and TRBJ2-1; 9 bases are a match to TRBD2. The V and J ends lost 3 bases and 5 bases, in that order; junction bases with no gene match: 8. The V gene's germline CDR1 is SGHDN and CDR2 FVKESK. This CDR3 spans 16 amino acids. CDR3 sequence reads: CASSQGLARFNNEQFF. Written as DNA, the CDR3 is TGTGCCAGCAGCCAGGGACTAGCCAGGTTTAACAATGAGCAGTTCTTC.

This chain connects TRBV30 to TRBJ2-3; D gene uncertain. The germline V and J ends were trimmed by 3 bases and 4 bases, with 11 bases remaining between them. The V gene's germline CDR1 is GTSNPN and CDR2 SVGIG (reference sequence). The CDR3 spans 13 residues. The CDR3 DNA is TGTGCCTGGAGAGCTAGTCCCCCAGATACGCAGTATTTT. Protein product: CAWRASPPDTQYF. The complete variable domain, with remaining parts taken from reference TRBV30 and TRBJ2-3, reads SQTIHQWPATLVQPVGSPLSLECTVEGTSNPNLYWYRQAAGRGLQLLFYSVGIGQISSEVPQNLSASRPQDRQFILSSKKLLLSDSGFYLCAWRASPPDTQYFGPGTRLTVL.

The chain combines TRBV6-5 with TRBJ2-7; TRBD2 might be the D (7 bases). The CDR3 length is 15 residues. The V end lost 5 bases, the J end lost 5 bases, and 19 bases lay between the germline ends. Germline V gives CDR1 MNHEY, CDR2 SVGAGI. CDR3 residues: CASSPLGGALHEQYF. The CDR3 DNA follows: TGTGCCAGCAGTCCCCTAGGGGGGGCCCTCCACGAGCAGTACTTC.

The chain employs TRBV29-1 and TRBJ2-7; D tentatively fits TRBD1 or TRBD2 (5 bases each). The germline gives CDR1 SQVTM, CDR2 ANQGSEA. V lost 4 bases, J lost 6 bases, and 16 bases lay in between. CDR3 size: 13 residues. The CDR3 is CSVVRGRGAEQYF. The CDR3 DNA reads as TGCAGCGTTGTACGGGGCCGAGGCGCCGAGCAGTACTTC.

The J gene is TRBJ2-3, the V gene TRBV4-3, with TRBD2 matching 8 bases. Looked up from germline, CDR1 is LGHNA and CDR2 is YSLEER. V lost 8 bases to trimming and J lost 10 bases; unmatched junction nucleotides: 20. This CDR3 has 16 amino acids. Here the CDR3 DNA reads TGCGCCAGCGCGCTGACGCTAGCGGGCGGGGGGAGAGCGCAGTATTTT. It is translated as CASALTLAGGGRAQYF.

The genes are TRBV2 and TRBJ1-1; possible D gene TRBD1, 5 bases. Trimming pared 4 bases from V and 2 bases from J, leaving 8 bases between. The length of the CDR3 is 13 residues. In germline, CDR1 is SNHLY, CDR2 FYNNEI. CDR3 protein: CASSVGVNTEAFF. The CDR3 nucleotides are TGTGCCAGCAGTGTAGGGGTAAACACTGAAGCTTTCTTT. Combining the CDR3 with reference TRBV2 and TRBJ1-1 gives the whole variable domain EPEVTQTPSHQVTQMGQEVILRCVPISNHLYFYWYRQILGQKVEFLVSFYNNEISEKSEIFDDQFSVERPDGSNFTLKIRSTKLEDSAMYFCASSVGVNTEAFFGQGTRLTVV.

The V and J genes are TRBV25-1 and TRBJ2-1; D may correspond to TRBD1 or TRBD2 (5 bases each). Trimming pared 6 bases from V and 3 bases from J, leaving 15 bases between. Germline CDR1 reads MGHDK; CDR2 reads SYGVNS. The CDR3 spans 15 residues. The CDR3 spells CASSLNPGHYNEQFF. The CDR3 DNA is TGTGCCAGCAGCTTGAATCCGGGGCACTACAATGAGCAGTTCTTC.

The CDR3 nucleotides read TGTGCCAGCAGCTTAATACAGAAGCCCACAGAAGCTTTCTTT. It encodes CASSLIQKPTEAFF. The chain employs TRBV7-3 and TRBJ1-1, with D uncertain. The CDR3 sequence is 14 residues long. Trimming cost V 1 base and J 8 bases, with 14 bases left between them. Germline CDR1 and CDR2: SGHTA and FQGTGA.

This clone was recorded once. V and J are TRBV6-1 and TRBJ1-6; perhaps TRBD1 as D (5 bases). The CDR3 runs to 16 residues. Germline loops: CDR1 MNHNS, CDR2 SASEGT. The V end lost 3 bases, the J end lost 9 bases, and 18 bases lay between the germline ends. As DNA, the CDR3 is TGTGCCAGCAGTGAGCGTCGCCTAGGTGGGGGTTCACCCCTCCACTTT. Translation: CASSERRLGGGSPLHF.

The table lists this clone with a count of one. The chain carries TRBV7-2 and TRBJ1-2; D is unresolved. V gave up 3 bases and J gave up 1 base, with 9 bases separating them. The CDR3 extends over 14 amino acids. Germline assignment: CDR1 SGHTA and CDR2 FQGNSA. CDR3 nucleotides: TGTGCCAGCAGCTTTAGAGGGTTTAACTATGGCTACACCTTC. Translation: CASSFRGFNYGYTF. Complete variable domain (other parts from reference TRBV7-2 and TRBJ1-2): GAGVSQSPSNKVTEKGKDVELRCDPISGHTALYWYRQSLGQGLEFLIYFQGNSAPDKSGLPSDRFSAERTGGSVSTLTIQRTQQEDSAVYLCASSFRGFNYGYTFGSGTRLTVV.

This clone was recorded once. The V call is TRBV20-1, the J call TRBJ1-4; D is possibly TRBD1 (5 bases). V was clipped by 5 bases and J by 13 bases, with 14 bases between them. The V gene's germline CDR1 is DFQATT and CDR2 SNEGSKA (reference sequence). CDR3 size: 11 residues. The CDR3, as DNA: TGCAGTGCTGTCCAGGACACCGTACTGTTTTTT. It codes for CSAVQDTVLFF.

The CDR3 DNA reads TGTGCCAGCACCATAACAGGGGGACCTGGAAACACCATATATTTT. Its protein is CASTITGGPGNTIYF. The chain has TRBV6-5 and TRBJ1-3; 8 positions agree with TRBD1. Germline V CDR1 and CDR2: MNHEY, SVGAGI. CDR3 size: 15 residues. V lost 7 bases and J lost 2; bases outside the gene matches: 7.

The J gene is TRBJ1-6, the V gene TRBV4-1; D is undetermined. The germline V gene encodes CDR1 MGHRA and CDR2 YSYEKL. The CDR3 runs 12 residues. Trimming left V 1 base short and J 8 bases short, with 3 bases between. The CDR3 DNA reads TGCGCCAGCAGCCAAGCCGATTCACCCCTCCACTTT. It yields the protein CASSQADSPLHF.

CDR3 loop: CASSLRSGGDTQYF. The CDR3 region has the DNA TGTGCCAGCAGCTTACGTTCTGGTGGAGATACGCAGTATTTT. V is TRBV7-9 and J is TRBJ2-3, with unresolved D. Germline V gives CDR1 SEHNR, CDR2 FQNEAQ (reference sequence). The CDR3 totals 14 residues. V was shortened by 2 bases and J by 5 bases, with 11 bases between the two germline ends. The entire variable domain, with the rest obtained from reference TRBV7-9 and TRBJ2-3, is as follows: DTGVSQNPRHKITKRGQNVTFRCDPISEHNRLYWYRQTLGQGPEFLTYFQNEAQLEKSRLLSDRFSAERPKGSFSTLEIQRTEQGDSAMYLCASSLRSGGDTQYFGPGTRLTVL.

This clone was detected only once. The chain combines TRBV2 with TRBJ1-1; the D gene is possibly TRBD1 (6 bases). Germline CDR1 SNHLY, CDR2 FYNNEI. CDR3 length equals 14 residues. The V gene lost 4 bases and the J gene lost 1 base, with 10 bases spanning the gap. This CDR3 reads CASSGVRGNTEAFF. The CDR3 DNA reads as TGTGCCAGCAGTGGTGTCAGGGGGAACACTGAAGCTTTCTTT.

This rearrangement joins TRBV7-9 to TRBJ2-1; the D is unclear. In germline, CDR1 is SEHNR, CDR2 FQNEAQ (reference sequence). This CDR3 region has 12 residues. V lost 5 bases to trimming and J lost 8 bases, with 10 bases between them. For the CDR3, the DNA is TGTGCCAGCAGCCCCCCCGGATATGAGCAGTTCTTC. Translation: CASSPPGYEQFF.

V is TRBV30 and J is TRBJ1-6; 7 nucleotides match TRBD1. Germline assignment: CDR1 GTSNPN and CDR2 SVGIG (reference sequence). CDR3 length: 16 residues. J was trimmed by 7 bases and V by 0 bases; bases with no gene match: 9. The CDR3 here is CAWSVRGGSGNSPLHF. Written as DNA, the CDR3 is TGTGCCTGGAGTGTACGAGGGGGCTCGGGAAATTCACCCCTCCACTTT.

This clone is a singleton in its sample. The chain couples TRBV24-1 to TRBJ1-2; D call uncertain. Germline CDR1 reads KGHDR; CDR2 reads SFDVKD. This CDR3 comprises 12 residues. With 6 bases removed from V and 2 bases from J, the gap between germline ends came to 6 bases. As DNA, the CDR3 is TGTGCCACCAGTCAGCAGAACTATGGCTACACCTTC. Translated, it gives CATSQQNYGYTF.

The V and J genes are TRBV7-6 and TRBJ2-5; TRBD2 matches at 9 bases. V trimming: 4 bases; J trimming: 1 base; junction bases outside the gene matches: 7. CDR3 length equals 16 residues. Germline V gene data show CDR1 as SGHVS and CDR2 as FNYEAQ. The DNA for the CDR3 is TGTGCCAGCAGCTCTATAGCGGGGGAGATCCAAGAGACCCAGTACTTC. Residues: CASSSIAGEIQETQYF.

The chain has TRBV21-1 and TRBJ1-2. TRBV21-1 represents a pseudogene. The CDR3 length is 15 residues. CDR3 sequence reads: CASSKLAGGANGYTF. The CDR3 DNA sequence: TGTGCCAGCAGCAAATTGGCGGGGGGCGCGAATGGCTACACCTTC.

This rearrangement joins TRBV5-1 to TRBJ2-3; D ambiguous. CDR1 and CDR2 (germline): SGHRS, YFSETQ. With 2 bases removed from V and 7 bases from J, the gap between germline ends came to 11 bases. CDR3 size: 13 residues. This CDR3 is CASSFEQINTQYF. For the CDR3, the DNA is TGCGCCAGCAGCTTCGAACAGATCAATACGCAGTATTTT.

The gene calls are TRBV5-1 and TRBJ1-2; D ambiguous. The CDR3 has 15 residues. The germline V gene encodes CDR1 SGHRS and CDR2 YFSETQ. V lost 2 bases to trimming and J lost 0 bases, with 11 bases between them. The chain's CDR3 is CASSFSRPTNYGYTF. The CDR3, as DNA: TGCGCCAGCAGCTTCAGTCGGCCGACTAACTATGGCTACACCTTC.

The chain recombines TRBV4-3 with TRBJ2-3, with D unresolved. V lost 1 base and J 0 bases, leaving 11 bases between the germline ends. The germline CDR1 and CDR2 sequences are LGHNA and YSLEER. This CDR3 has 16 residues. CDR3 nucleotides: TGCGCCAGCAGCCAAGGGCCAGCCTCTAGCACAGATACGCAGTATTTT. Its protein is CASSQGPASSTDTQYF.

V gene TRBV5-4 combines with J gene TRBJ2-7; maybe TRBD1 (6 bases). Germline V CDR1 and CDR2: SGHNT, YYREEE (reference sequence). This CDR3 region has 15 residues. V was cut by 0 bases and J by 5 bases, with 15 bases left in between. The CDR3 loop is CASSLVGTSVHEQYF. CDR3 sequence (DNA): TGTGCCAGCAGCTTGGTTGGGACATCTGTCCACGAGCAGTACTTC.

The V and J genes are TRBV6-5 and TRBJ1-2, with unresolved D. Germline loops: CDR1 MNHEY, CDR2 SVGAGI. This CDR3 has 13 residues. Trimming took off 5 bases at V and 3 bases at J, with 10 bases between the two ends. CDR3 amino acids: CASSPSDHYGYTF. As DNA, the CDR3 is TGTGCCAGCAGTCCCAGCGACCACTATGGCTACACCTTC.

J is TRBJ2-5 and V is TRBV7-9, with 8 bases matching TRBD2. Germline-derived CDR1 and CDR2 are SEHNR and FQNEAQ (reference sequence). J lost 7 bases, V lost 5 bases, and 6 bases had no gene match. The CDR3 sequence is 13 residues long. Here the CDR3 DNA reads TGTGCCAGCAGCCCAGGACTAGCCTGGACCCAGTACTTC. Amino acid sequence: CASSPGLAWTQYF.